Listed here are 13 T cell receptor beta chains from one sample, sequenced in a study of blood T cell repertoires in COVID-19. Only in-frame clones appear in the TCRdb table, and some are missing; sequencing was by immunoSEQ multiplex PCR. The data hold some 250,000 clones, with more than 80% observed a single time. Sequencing input: peripheral blood. The receptors were sampled from a man aged 30 to 45 who had recovered from COVID-19.

The sample holds one count of this clone. The V gene is TRBV6-5, the J gene TRBJ2-1, with a tentative D call TRBD1 (6 bases). Germline assignment: CDR1 MNHEY and CDR2 SVGAGI. Trimming stripped 7 bases from V and 5 bases from J, with 15 bases between. The CDR3 has 14 amino acids. The CDR3 is CASTIRTANNEQFF. The CDR3, as DNA: TGTGCCAGCACCATCAGGACAGCCAACAATGAGCAGTTCTTC.

The genes are TRBV3-1 (or the pseudogene TRBV3-2) and TRBJ2-1; 8 bases are shared with TRBD2. This CDR3 spans 14 amino acids. Germline V gene lookup returns CDR1 LGHDT and CDR2 YNNKEL (reference sequence). V gave up 4 bases and J gave up 10 bases; unmatched junction bases: 9. CDR3: CASSPQAGAEEQFF. The CDR3 DNA reads as TGTGCCAGCAGCCCTCAAGCGGGGGCGGAGGAGCAGTTCTTC.

The chain has TRBV5-1 and TRBJ1-4; 8 nucleotides match TRBD1. CDR1 is SGHRS, CDR2 YFSETQ, per germline. This CDR3 region has 15 residues. The V and J ends lost 0 bases and 9 bases, in that order; junction bases with no gene match: 7. The CDR3 coding sequence is TGCGCCAGCAGCTTGGGAGACAGGGGTGGCAAAAAACTGTTTTTT. Residues: CASSLGDRGGKKLFF.

CDR3 residues: CASSSGERSNQPQHF. The CDR3 nucleotides are TGTGCCAGCAGCTCAGGGGAACGGAGCAATCAGCCCCAGCATTTT. This chain uses TRBV7-9 with TRBJ1-5, with a tentative D call TRBD1 (6 bases). Trimming shortened V by 4 bases and J by 1 base, and 11 bases separated the two germline ends. CDR3 length equals 15 residues. CDR1 and CDR2 (germline): SEHNR, FQNEAQ (reference sequence).

This clone was counted between two and nine times. The CDR3 DNA is TGTGCCATCAGACGGGACACCGGGGAGCTGTTTTTT. The encoded protein is CAIRRDTGELFF. The chain uses TRBV10-3 and TRBJ2-2; D uncertain. The CDR3 is 12 amino acids. Germline CDR1 is ENHRY and CDR2 is SYGVKD. The V end lost 6 bases, the J end lost 3 bases, and 5 bases lay between the germline ends.

This clone has just a few counts. The chain combines TRBV5-1 with TRBJ2-1, with D possibly matching TRBD2 (6 bases). The CDR3 consists of 14 residues. V was pared by 4 bases and J by 4 bases, with 12 bases between. The germline CDR1 and CDR2 sequences are SGHRS and YFSETQ. CDR3 in amino acids: CASSPDYPYNEQFF. In DNA, the CDR3 is TGCGCCAGCAGCCCGGACTACCCTTACAATGAGCAGTTCTTC.

V gene TRBV15 combines with J gene TRBJ1-3; D may be TRBD1 (5 bases). Deletions cut 1 base from V and 2 bases from J, with 9 bases between. The germline V gene encodes CDR1 LNHNV and CDR2 YYDKDF (reference sequence). The CDR3 is 15 amino acids. DNA of the CDR3: TGTGCCACCAGCAGAGTTACGGGGGCTGGAAACACCATATATTTT. Encoded protein: CATSRVTGAGNTIYF.

The sample holds a few counts of this clone. The genes are TRBV7-9 and TRBJ2-7, with D maybe TRBD1 (6 bases). Germline V lookup: CDR1 SEHNR, CDR2 FQNEAQ (reference sequence). The CDR3 contains 15 residues. Trimming cost V 5 bases and J 2 bases, with 16 bases left between them. The CDR3 region is CASSQPQGITYEQYF. The CDR3 coding sequence is TGTGCCAGCAGCCAACCTCAGGGGATCACCTACGAGCAGTACTTC.

The CDR3 sequence is CASSYLREADTQYF. The CDR3 coding sequence is TGTGCCAGCAGTTACCTCAGGGAGGCAGATACGCAGTATTTT. V and J are TRBV6-5 and TRBJ2-3; the D gene is possibly TRBD2 (6 bases). V lost 2 bases and J 4 bases, leaving 10 bases between the germline ends. Germline V gene lookup returns CDR1 MNHEY and CDR2 SVGAGI. This CDR3 is 14 amino acids long.

The V call is TRBV7-9, the J call TRBJ1-5; D gene unclear. Germline CDR1 is SEHNR and CDR2 is FQNEAQ (reference sequence). V was cut by 4 bases and J by 4 bases, with 5 bases left in between. There are 12 residues in the CDR3. DNA for the CDR3: TGTGCCAGCAGCTCAGGTAATCAGCCCCAGCATTTT. This encodes CASSSGNQPQHF.

This chain connects TRBV29-1 to TRBJ1-3; D is perhaps TRBD1 (5 bases). V was pared by 4 bases and J by 3 bases, with 13 bases between. The CDR3 is made up of 14 amino acids. Germline V gene data show CDR1 as SQVTM and CDR2 as ANQGSEA. The CDR3 DNA reads as TGCAGCGTTGTGGACACGCAAGGTGGAAACACCATATATTTT. Amino acid sequence: CSVVDTQGGNTIYF.

The V call is TRBV19, the J call TRBJ1-2; D perhaps matches TRBD1 (5 bases). Germline assignment: CDR1 LNHDA and CDR2 SQIVND (reference sequence). V dropped 3 bases and J dropped 2 bases, with 13 bases sitting between them. This CDR3 spans 15 amino acids. CDR3 in amino acids: CASSIREGLNYGYTF. The CDR3 DNA reads as TGTGCCAGTAGTATCCGGGAGGGGCTAAACTATGGCTACACCTTC.

The chain combines TRBV29-1 with TRBJ1-2; D is perhaps TRBD1 (5 bases). CDR3 length: 13 amino acids. The V end lost 1 base, the J end lost 4 bases, and 10 bases lay between the germline ends. The germline gives CDR1 SQVTM, CDR2 ANQGSEA. The CDR3 spells CSVEGGVGYGYTF. CDR3 DNA sequence: TGCAGCGTTGAAGGGGGCGTAGGCTATGGCTACACCTTC.